This T cell receptor beta chain was recorded in a study of blood T cell repertoires in COVID-19. Study summary: COVID-19 samples, acute and convalescent, were from the United States, Italy and Spain. T cells, B-cell-depleted T cells, or PBMCs supplied cDNA or gDNA.

Trimming took 5 bases from V and 3 from J; bases not matched to a gene: 5. CDR3 length: 14 residues. Germline values: CDR1 SEHNR, CDR2 FQNEAQ (reference sequence). Original processing methods: Amplifying reference gene primers gave estimates of nucleated cell counts. Assay: immunoSEQ multiplex PCR; the TCRdb copy retains only in-frame clones and omits some. V, J and clone size derive from that table, while D and trimming were established from the DNA sequence. The data hold a few hundred thousand clones, with 88% observed a single time. Sequences were obtained from peripheral blood. The gene calls are TRBV7-9 and TRBJ2-7; 9 bases match TRBD1. This TCR came from a woman between 45 and 60 years old with active or convalescent COVID-19. CDR3 in DNA: TGTGCCAGCAGCGGGACAGGGTATCACTACGAGCAGTACTTC. This gives the protein CASSGTGYHYEQYF.